The T cell receptor (beta chain) described here comes from a study of blood T cell repertoires in COVID-19. The wider study: Samples representing acute and convalescent COVID-19 were sourced from the United States, Italy and Spain. PBMCs, B-cell-depleted T cells, or T cells were the source of the cDNA or gDNA that made up the material.

Some clones are missing from TCRdb's copy, which holds only in-frame ones; the method was immunoSEQ multiplex PCR. The table lists 250,000 or so clones, about 70% of them singletons. This CDR3 region has 16 residues. After removal of 6 bases from V and 0 bases from J, the junction contained 9 bases not matched to a gene. Germline V lookup: CDR1 MNHNY, CDR2 SVGAGI (reference sequence). Sequencing was done on a sample of peripheral blood. V is TRBV6-6 and J is TRBJ2-3; 7 bases agree with TRBD2. The sequence derives from a woman of 80 years or more with acute or convalescent COVID-19. CDR3 region: CASSIGTTSSTDTQYF. CDR3 in DNA: TGTGCCAGCAGCATCGGGACTACCTCTAGCACAGATACGCAGTATTTT.